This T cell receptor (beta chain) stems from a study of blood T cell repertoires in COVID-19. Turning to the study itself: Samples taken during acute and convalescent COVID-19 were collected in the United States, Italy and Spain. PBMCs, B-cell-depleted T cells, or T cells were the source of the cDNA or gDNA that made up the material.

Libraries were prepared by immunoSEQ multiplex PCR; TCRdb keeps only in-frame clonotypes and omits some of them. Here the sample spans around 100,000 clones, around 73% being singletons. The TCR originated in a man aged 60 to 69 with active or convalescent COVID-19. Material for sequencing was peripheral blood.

This CDR3 is CASSAGQGAYGYTF. The CDR3 DNA reads TGTGCCAGCAGTGCAGGACAGGGGGCCTATGGCTACACCTTC. This rearrangement joins TRBV27 to TRBJ1-2, with 11 bases that match TRBD1. Per the germline V gene, CDR1 is MNHEY and CDR2 is SMNVEV (reference sequence). This CDR3 region has 14 residues. J was trimmed by 4 bases and V by 5 bases; bases with no gene match: 3.